Listed here are 21 T cell receptor beta chains from one sample, sequenced in a study of blood T cells in healthy people across ages. Sample-barcoded 5' priming and a J-beta primer mix drove a second PCR of about 6 to 11 cycles. TCRdb reprocessed the 5' RACE reads with MiXCR, giving one entry per CDR3 protein. The repertoire consists of around 580,000 distinct CDR3 sequences, with 40% to 55% occurring once and the leading ten covering approximately 23%. The material sequenced was blood. The receptors here all came from a man aged 80 or over in good health.

The V gene is TRBV10-3, the J gene TRBJ2-7, with D tentatively TRBD1 (6 bases). The DNA end favors TRBJ2-5, so the J call may be wrong. This CDR3 comprises 14 residues. CDR1 is ENHRY, CDR2 SYGVKD, per germline. CDR3 in amino acids: CAIATTGNLETQYF. The CDR3 region has the DNA TGTGCCATCGCAACCACAGGGAATCTCGAGACCCAGTACTTC.

As to this clonotype: Since a much larger clone is just one base distant, this may be a read error. The V and J genes are TRBV20-1 and TRBJ2-4; D is perhaps TRBD1 (5 bases). The J call may be in error: the DNA end matches TRBJ2-7 better. The CDR3 is 13 amino acids. Per the germline V gene, CDR1 is DFQATT and CDR2 is SNEGSKA (reference sequence). The chain's CDR3 is CCALGKGTYEQYF. As DNA, the CDR3 is TGCTGTGCCCTGGGAAAGGGGACCTACGAGCAGTACTTC.

The chain uses TRBV29-1 and TRBJ1-6, with 7 bases that match TRBD1. CDR3 length: 14 amino acids. The trim removed 5 bases at V and 10 bases at J, leaving 11 bases unmatched. The germline V gene has CDR1 SQVTM and CDR2 ANQGSEA. CDR3 protein: CSVRDSPNNSPLHF. The DNA of the CDR3 is TGCAGCGTTCGGGACAGCCCCAACAACTCACCCCTCCACTTT. Complete variable domain (other parts from reference TRBV29-1 and TRBJ1-6): SAVISQKPSRDICQRGTSLTIQCQVDSQVTMMFWYRQQPGQSLTLIATANQGSEATYESGFVIDKFPISRPNLTFSTLTVSNMSPEDSSIYLCSVRDSPNNSPLHFGNGTRLTVT.

V is TRBV28 and J is TRBJ2-1, with a weak D call TRBD2 (7 bases). Germline lookup yields CDR1 MDHEN and CDR2 SYDVKM. V lost 2 bases to trimming and J lost 5 bases, with 13 bases between them. CDR3 size: 15 residues. The CDR3 DNA sequence: TGTGCCAGCAGTTTAGGGGGGGGCGGGGACAATGAGCAGTTCTTC. This encodes CASSLGGGGDNEQFF.

The J gene is TRBJ2-3, the V gene TRBV28; perhaps TRBD2 as D (6 bases). Trimming shortened V by 2 bases and J by 9 bases, and 9 bases separated the two germline ends. The V gene's germline CDR1 is MDHEN and CDR2 SYDVKM. The CDR3 spans 12 residues. The CDR3 is CASSLAGLTQYF. The CDR3 DNA reads as TGTGCCAGCAGTTTAGCGGGGCTAACGCAGTATTTT.

Ten or more counts support this clonotype. This chain connects TRBV7-2 to TRBJ2-7, with 8 bases fitting TRBD2. V was pared by 2 bases and J by 9 bases, with 12 bases of the junction left unmatched. Germline CDR1 and CDR2: SGHTA and FQGNSA. The CDR3 loop spans 15 amino acids. This CDR3 is CASSLSGGSSDPQYF. As DNA, the CDR3 is TGTGCCAGCAGCTTATCGGGAGGGTCTAGTGACCCGCAGTACTTC. Looking up the rest from reference TRBV7-2 and TRBJ2-7 gives the full variable domain: GAGVSQSPSNKVTEKGKDVELRCDPISGHTALYWYRQSLGQGLEFLIYFQGNSAPDKSGLPSDRFSAERTGGSVSTLTIQRTQQEDSAVYLCASSLSGGSSDPQYFGPGTRLTVT.

This clonotype has only one observation. A much larger clone lies a single base off, so this may be a read error. The rearrangement joins TRBV10-3 to TRBJ2-1; 7 bases align to TRBD1. V lost 5 bases to trimming and J lost 10 bases; unmatched junction nucleotides: 11. CDR3 length: 14 residues. Germline CDR1 and CDR2: ENHRY and SYGVKD. DNA of the CDR3: TGTGCCATCAGTATCCGGGACAGCACCTACGAGCAGTTCTTC. Translation: CAISIRDSTYEQFF.

Turning to this clonotype: One end of the junction varies from germline; a read error may be responsible. The chain links TRBV6-2 or TRBV6-3 to TRBJ2-1; 7 nucleotides align to TRBD2. Germline loops: CDR1 MNHEY, CDR2 SVGEGT. This CDR3 comprises 15 residues. The CDR3 nucleotides read TGTGCCAGCACTTACAGCGGGACCCTCTACAATGAGCAGTTCTTC. Translating gives CASTYSGTLYNEQFF.

Worth noting for this clonotype: At one of its ends the junction is not consistent with the germline gene, which may arise from a read error. This chain connects TRBV12-3 or TRBV12-4 to TRBJ1-5; TRBD1 matches at 7 bases. The length of the CDR3 is 14 residues. CDR3 DNA sequence: TGTGCAAGCAGACGCGGGACAGAATATCAGCCCCAGCATTTT. This encodes CASRRGTEYQPQHF.

This clonotype was picked up a small number of times. The genes are TRBV20-1 and TRBJ2-1; the D is unclear. The V gene lost 1 base and the J gene lost 1 base, with 8 bases spanning the gap. Germline CDR1 reads DFQATT; CDR2 reads SNEGSKA (reference sequence). This CDR3 spans 14 amino acids. DNA for the CDR3: TGCAGTGCTAGAGGCGCCGGGTCCTACAATGAGCAGTTCTTC. It specifies CSARGAGSYNEQFF.

The gene calls are TRBV9 and TRBJ2-3; TRBD2 matches at 9 bases. This CDR3 has 16 amino acids. Germline lookup yields CDR1 SGDLS and CDR2 YYNGEE. The V gene end was trimmed by 3 bases and the J gene end by 6 bases; junction bases not matched to a gene: 11. CDR3 DNA sequence: TGTGCCAGCAGCGGATCCGGGACTAGCCGCGCCGATACGCAGTATTTT. This sequence encodes CASSGSGTSRADTQYF.

V usage is TRBV20-1 and J usage is TRBJ1-6, with TRBD1 identical over 9 bases. CDR3 length: 16 amino acids. CDR1 is DFQATT and CDR2 is SNEGSKA in the germline V gene (reference sequence). J lost 3 bases, V lost 5 bases, and 8 bases had no gene match. CDR3 coding DNA: TGCAGTGCTCCCCCTGGGGGACAGGGCTATAATTCACCCCTCCACTTT. This sequence encodes CSAPPGGQGYNSPLHF.

The J gene is TRBJ2-5, the V gene TRBV5-8; 8 nucleotides line up with TRBD2. The CDR3 loop spans 15 amino acids. The germline V gene has CDR1 SGHTS and CDR2 YDEGEE. The V gene end was trimmed by 5 bases and the J gene end by 2 bases; junction bases not matched to a gene: 8. The CDR3 loop is CASSTRLAWQETQYF. CDR3 bases: TGTGCCAGCAGTACCCGACTAGCGTGGCAAGAGACCCAGTACTTC.

Here the CDR3 reads CSARGDLRGSYNSPLHF. The CDR3 nucleotides read TGCAGTGCTAGGGGAGACCTTAGGGGCTCCTATAATTCACCCCTCCACTTT. The V and J genes are TRBV20-1 and TRBJ1-6, with D possibly TRBD1 on 5 matching bases. The CDR3 has 17 residues. The V and J ends lost 3 bases and 0 bases respectively, with 15 bases between them. Per germline, CDR1 DFQATT and CDR2 SNEGSKA (reference sequence).

The chain links TRBV7-2 to TRBJ1-2, with D unresolved. Germline-derived CDR1 and CDR2 are SGHTA and FQGNSA. CDR3 length equals 14 residues. The V end was cut by 1 base, the J end by 1 base, with 7 bases between. CDR3 sequence reads: CASSLEPLNYGYTF. The DNA of the CDR3 is TGTGCCAGCAGCTTAGAACCTCTTAACTATGGCTACACCTTC.

Concerning this clonotype: Sequence at one end of the junction differs from germline and may be a read error. V usage is TRBV4-2 and J usage is TRBJ2-7; no reliable D call. This CDR3 contains 16 residues. Germline lookup yields CDR1 LGHNA and CDR2 YNFKEQ. The CDR3 bases are TGTACCAGCAGCCAAGATGCAGAGAGGCCTTCCTACGAGCAGTACTTC. Its protein is CTSSQDAERPSYEQYF.

This clonotype was observed many times. V usage is TRBV6-6 and J usage is TRBJ1-4; the D gene is possibly TRBD1 (5 bases). There are 15 residues in the CDR3. From germline, CDR1 is MNHNY and CDR2 SVGAGI (reference sequence). V was shortened by 5 bases and J by 3 bases, with 13 bases between the two germline ends. CDR3 residues: CASSPGKLPNEKLFF. The CDR3, as DNA: TGTGCCAGCAGTCCAGGGAAATTGCCTAATGAAAAACTGTTTTTT.

The chain employs TRBV14 and TRBJ2-7; 10 nucleotides line up with TRBD1. The V segment lost 5 bases and the J segment 4 bases; nucleotides outside the gene matches: 8. The CDR3 is made up of 15 amino acids. In germline, CDR1 is SGHDN, CDR2 FVKESK. The CDR3 DNA follows: TGTGCCAGCAGCTCTAGGGACAGGGGAAGGTACGAGCAGTACTTC. Translation: CASSSRDRGRYEQYF.

The chain employs TRBV12-3 or TRBV12-4 and TRBJ2-3; D is perhaps TRBD1 (7 bases). Trimming shortened V by 7 bases and J by 2 bases, and 19 bases separated the two germline ends. The CDR3 runs to 16 residues. The CDR3: CASTLTGGTDTDTQYF. As DNA, the CDR3 is TGTGCCAGCACCCTGACTGGCGGGACAGACACAGATACGCAGTATTTT.

The CDR3 is CASRRQGGTYEQYF. For the CDR3, the DNA is TGTGCCAGCAGAAGACAGGGGGGTACCTACGAGCAGTACTTC. The chain employs TRBV6-1 and TRBJ2-7, with 9 bases identical to TRBD1. V gave up 6 bases and J gave up 2 bases; unmatched junction bases: 5. CDR1 and CDR2 from the germline V gene are MNHNS and SASEGT. The CDR3 totals 14 residues.

The chain employs TRBV7-2 and TRBJ2-1, with D possibly being TRBD1 or TRBD2 (7 bases each). This CDR3 is 18 amino acids long. V was shortened by 5 bases and J by 7 bases, with 27 bases between the two germline ends. Germline CDR1 and CDR2: SGHTA and FQGNSA. The CDR3 spells CASSLTSRGASGKNEQFF. For the CDR3, the DNA is TGTGCCAGCAGCCTGACTAGCAGGGGGGCCTCGGGGAAAAATGAGCAGTTCTTC.